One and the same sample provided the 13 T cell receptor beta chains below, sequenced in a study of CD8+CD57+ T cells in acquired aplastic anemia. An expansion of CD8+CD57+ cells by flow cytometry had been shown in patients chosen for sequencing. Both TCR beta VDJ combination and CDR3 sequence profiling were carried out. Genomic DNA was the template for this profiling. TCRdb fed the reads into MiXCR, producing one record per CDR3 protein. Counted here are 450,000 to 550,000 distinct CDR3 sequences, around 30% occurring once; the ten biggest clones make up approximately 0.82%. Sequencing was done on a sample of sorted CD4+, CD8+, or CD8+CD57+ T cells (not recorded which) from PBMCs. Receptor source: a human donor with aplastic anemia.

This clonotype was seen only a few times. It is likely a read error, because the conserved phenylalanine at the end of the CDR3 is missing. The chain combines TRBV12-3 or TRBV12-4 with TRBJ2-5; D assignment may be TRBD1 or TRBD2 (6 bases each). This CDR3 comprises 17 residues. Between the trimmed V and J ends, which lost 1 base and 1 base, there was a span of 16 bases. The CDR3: CASSLGLGGQTQETQYL. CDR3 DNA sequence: TGTGCCAGCAGTTTAGGGTTAGGGGGGCAGACCCAAGAGACCCAGTACCTC.

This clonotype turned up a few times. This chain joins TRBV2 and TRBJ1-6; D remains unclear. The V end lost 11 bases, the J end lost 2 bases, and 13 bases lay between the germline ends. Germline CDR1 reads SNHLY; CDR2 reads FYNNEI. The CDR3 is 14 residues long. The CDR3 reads CALRRQPYNSPLHF. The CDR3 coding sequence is TGTGCCCTACGCCGGCAACCCTATAATTCACCCCTCCACTTT.

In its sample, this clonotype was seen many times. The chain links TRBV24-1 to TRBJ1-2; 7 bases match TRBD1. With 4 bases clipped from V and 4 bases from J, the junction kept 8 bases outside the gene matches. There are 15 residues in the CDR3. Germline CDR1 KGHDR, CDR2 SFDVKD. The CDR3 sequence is CATSESGRTGYGYTF. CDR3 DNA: TGTGCCACCAGTGAATCCGGAAGGACAGGCTATGGCTACACCTTC.

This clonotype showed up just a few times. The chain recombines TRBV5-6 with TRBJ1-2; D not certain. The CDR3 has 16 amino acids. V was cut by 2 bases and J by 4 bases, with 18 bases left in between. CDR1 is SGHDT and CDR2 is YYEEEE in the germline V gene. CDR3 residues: CASSLVSPAFPYGYTF. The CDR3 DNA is TGTGCCAGCAGCTTAGTGTCACCTGCATTTCCCTATGGCTACACCTTC.

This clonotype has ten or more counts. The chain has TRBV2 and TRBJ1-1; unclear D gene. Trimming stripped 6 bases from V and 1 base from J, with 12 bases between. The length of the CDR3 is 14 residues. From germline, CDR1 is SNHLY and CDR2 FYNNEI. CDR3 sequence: CASRLTLGNTEAFF. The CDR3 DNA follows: TGTGCCAGCAGGCTTACCCTTGGGAACACTGAAGCTTTCTTT.

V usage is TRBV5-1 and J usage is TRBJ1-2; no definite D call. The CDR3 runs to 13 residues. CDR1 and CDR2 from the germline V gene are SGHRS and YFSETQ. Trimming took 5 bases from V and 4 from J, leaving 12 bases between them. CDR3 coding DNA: TGCGCCAGCAGGGAAACACGGGGCTATGGCTACACCTTC. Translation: CASRETRGYGYTF.

As DNA, the CDR3 is TGTGCCAGCGTGCGGGACAGGGGGAGTCAAGAGACCCAGTACTTC. Translated: CASVRDRGSQETQYF. V usage is TRBV25-1 and J usage is TRBJ2-5, with 11 nucleotides matching TRBD1. There are 15 residues in the CDR3. The germline V gene encodes CDR1 MGHDK and CDR2 SYGVNS. With V trimmed by 8 bases and J by 2 bases, 7 bases remained unmatched.

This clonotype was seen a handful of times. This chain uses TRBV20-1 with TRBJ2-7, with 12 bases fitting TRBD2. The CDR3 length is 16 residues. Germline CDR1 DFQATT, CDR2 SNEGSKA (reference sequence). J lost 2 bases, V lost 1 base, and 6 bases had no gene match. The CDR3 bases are TGCAGTGCTAGAGCTAGCGGGAGGGCCTTCACCTACGAGCAGTACTTC. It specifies CSARASGRAFTYEQYF.

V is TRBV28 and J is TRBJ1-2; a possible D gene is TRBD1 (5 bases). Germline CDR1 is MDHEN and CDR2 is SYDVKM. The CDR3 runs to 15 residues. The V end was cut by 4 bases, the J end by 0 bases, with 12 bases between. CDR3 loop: CASSSQATPNYGYTF. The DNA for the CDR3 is TGTGCCAGCAGTTCACAGGCAACTCCTAACTATGGCTACACCTTC.

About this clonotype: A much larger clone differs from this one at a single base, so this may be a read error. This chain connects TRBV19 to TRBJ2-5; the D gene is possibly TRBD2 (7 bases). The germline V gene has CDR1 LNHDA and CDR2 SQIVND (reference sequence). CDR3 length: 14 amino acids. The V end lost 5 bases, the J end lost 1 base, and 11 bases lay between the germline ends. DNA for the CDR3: TGTGCCAGTAGTGTCCGGGGGGCCCAAGAGACCCAGTACTTC. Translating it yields CASSVRGAQETQYF.

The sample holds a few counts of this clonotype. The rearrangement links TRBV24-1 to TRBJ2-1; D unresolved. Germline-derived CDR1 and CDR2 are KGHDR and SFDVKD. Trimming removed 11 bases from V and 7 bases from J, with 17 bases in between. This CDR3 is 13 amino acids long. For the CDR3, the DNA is TGTGCCAGCATGGCCAGGTATCGGAATGAGCAGTTCTTC. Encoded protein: CASMARYRNEQFF.

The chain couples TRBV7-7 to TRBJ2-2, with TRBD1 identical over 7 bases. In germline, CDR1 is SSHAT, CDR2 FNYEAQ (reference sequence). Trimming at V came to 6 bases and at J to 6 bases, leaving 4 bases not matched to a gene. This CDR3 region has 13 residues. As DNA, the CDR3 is TGTGCCAGCAGGGGCCAGGGGGCCGGGGAGCTGTTTTTT. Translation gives CASRGQGAGELFF.

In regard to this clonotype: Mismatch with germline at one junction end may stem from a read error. CDR3 nucleotide sequence: TGTGCTAGCAGCCTAAGATATCAGACTCCCGCGAGCGAGCAGTTCTTC. Protein product: CASSLRYQTPASEQFF. V is TRBV7-7 and J is TRBJ2-1; D is undetermined. Looked up from germline, CDR1 is SSHAT and CDR2 is FNYEAQ (reference sequence). The CDR3 spans 16 residues.